This T cell receptor (beta chain) was sequenced in a study of sequential checkpoint blockade in melanoma. Repertoires were generated with immunoSEQ multiplex PCR, while TCRdb's copy carries only in-frame clones and drops some. The table lists roughly 19,000 clones, around four fifths of them singletons, with 36% in the top ten. The treatment here: randomized to nivolumab then ipilimumab (arm A) or the reverse (arm B). No patient had prior DNA-damaging chemotherapy. V was pared by 6 bases and J by 5 bases, with 17 bases between. The CDR3 is 14 residues long. The germline CDR1 and CDR2 sequences are KGHSH and LQKENI.

This clonotype originated in a human donor with melanoma. The rearrangement joins TRBV18 to TRBJ2-7, with D possibly being TRBD2 (5 bases). The specimen comprised CD8+ T cells sorted from blood (inferred from file names), sampled from a patient given nivolumab and ipilimumab in sequence. This CDR3 reads CASSPGPDGNEQYF. The CDR3 DNA reads TGTGCCAGCTCTCCTGGGCCGGACGGGAACGAGCAGTACTTC. Combining the CDR3 with reference TRBV18 and TRBJ2-7 gives the whole variable domain NAGVMQNPRHLVRRRGQEARLRCSPMKGHSHVYWYRQLPEEGLKFMVYLQKENIIDESGMPKERFSAEFPKEGPSILRIQQVVRGDSAAYFCASSPGPDGNEQYFGPGTRLTVT.